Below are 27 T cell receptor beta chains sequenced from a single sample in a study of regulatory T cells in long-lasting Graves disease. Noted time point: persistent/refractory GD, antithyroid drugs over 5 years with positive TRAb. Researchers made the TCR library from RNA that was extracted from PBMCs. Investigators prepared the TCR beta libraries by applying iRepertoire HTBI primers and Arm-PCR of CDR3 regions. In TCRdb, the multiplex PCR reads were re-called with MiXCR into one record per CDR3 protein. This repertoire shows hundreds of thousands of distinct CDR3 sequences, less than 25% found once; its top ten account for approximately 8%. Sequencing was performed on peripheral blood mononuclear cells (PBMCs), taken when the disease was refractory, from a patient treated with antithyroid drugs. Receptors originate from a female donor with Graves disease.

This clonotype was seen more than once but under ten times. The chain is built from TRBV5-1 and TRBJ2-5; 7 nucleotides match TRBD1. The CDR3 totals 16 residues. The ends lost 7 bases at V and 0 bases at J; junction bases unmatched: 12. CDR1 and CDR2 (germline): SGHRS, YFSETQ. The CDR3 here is CASRERQGWYQETQYF. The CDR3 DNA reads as TGCGCCAGCCGTGAAAGACAGGGCTGGTACCAAGAGACCCAGTACTTC. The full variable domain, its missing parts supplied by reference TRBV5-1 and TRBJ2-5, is KAGVTQTPRYLIKTRGQQVTLSCSPISGHRSVSWYQQTPGQGLQFLFEYFSETQRNKGNFPGRFSGRQFSNSRSEMNVSTLELGDSALYLCASRERQGWYQETQYFGPGTRLLVL.

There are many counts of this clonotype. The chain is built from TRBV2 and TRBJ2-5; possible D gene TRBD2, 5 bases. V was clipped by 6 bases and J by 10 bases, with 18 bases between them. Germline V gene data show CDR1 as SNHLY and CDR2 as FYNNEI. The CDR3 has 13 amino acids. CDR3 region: CASRADWELDQYF. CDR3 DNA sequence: TGTGCCAGCAGAGCTGACTGGGAGCTGGACCAGTACTTC.

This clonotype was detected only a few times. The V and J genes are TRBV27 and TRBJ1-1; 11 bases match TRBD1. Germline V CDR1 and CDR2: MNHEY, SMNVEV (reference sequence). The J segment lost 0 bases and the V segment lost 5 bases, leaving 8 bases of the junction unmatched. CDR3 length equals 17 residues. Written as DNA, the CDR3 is TGTGCCAGCAGTGAATGGACAGGGGGCCGGTTGAACACTGAAGCTTTCTTT. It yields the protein CASSEWTGGRLNTEAFF.

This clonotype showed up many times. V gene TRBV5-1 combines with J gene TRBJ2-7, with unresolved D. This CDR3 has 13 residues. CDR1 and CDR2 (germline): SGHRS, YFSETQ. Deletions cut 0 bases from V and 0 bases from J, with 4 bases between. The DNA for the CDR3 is TGCGCCAGCAGCTTGGCAAACTCCTACGAGCAGTACTTC. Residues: CASSLANSYEQYF.

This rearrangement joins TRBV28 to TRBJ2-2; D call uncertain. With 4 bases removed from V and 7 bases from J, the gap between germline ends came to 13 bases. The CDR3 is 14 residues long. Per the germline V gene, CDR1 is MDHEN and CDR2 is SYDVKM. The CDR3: CASSSSGFGGELFF. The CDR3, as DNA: TGTGCCAGCAGTTCATCTGGGTTTGGCGGGGAGCTGTTTTTT. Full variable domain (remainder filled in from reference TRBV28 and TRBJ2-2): DVKVTQSSRYLVKRTGEKVFLECVQDMDHENMFWYRQDPGLGLRLIYFSYDVKMKEKGDIPEGYSVSREKKERFSLILESASTNQTSMYLCASSSSGFGGELFFGEGSRLTVL.

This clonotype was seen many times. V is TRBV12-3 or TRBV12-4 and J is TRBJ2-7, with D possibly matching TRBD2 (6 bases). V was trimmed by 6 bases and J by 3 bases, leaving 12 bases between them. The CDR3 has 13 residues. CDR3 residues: CASRAGRHYEQYF. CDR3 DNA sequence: TGTGCCAGCAGGGCGGGACGCCACTACGAGCAGTACTTC.

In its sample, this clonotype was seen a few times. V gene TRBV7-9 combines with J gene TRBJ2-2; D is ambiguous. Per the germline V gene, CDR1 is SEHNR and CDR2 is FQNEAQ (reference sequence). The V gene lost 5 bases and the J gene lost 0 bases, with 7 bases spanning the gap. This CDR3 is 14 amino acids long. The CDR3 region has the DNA TGTGCCAGCAGCCCAAAGACGAACACCGGGGAGCTGTTTTTT. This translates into CASSPKTNTGELFF.

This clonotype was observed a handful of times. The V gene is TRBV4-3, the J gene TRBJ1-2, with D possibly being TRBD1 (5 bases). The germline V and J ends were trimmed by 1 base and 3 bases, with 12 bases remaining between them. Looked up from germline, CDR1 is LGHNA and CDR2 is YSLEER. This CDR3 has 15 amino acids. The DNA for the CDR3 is TGCGCCAGCAGCCAAGTCGTAAGGGGTGACTATGGCTACACCTTC. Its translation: CASSQVVRGDYGYTF.

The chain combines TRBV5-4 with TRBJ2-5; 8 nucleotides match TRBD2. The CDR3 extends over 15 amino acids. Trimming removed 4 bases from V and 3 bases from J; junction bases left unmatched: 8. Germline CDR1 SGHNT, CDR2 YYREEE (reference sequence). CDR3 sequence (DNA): TGTGCCAGCAGCCCCCGTGTCGGGAGGGAAGAGACCCAGTACTTC. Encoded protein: CASSPRVGREETQYF.

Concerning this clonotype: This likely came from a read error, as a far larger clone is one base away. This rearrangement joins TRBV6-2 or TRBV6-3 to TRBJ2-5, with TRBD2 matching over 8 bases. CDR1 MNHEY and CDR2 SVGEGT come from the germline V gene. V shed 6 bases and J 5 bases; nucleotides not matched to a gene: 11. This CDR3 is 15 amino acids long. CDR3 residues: CASRQLAEVVETQYF. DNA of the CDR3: TGTGCCAGCAGGCAACTAGCGGAAGTTGTGGAGACCCAGTACTTC.

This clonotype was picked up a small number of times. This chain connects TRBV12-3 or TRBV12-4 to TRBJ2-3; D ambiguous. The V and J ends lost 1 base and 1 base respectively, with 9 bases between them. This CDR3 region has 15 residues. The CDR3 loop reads CASSLGSSRTDTQYF. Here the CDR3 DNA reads TGTGCCAGCAGTTTAGGGTCGAGCCGCACAGATACGCAGTATTTT.

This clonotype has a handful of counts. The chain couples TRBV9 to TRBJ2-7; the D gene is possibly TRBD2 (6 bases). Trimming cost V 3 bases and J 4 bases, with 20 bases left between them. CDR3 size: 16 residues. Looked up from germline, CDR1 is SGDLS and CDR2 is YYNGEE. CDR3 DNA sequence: TGTGCCAGCAGCGACACCGGGACTCCGAGCCCTTACGAGCAGTACTTC. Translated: CASSDTGTPSPYEQYF.

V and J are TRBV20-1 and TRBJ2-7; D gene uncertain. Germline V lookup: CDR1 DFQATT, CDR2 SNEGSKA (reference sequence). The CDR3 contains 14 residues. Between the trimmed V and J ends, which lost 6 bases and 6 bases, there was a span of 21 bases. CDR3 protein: CSANYLGEVGEQYF. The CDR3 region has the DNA TGCAGTGCAAATTACCTAGGAGAAGTTGGCGAGCAGTACTTC.

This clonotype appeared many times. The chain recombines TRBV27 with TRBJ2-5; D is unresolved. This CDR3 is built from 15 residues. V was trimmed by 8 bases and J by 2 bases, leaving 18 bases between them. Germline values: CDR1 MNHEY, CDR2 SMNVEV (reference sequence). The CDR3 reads CASGPYRTLQETQYF. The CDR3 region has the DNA TGTGCCAGCGGGCCGTATAGGACGCTTCAAGAGACCCAGTACTTC.

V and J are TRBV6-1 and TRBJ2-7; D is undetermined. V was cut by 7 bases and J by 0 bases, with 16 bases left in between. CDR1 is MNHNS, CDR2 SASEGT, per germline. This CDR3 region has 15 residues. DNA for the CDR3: TGTGCCAGCAACCAAGGGCTCATCCCCTCCTACGAGCAGTACTTC. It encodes CASNQGLIPSYEQYF.

The CDR3 loop reads CASSLDRGHFSDTQYF. DNA of the CDR3: TGTGCCAGCAGTTTGGACAGGGGTCATTTTTCAGATACGCAGTATTTT. J is TRBJ2-3 and V is TRBV28; 9 bases map to TRBD1. This CDR3 comprises 16 residues. Per the germline V gene, CDR1 is MDHEN and CDR2 is SYDVKM. V was clipped by 3 bases and J by 4 bases; unmatched bases: 8.

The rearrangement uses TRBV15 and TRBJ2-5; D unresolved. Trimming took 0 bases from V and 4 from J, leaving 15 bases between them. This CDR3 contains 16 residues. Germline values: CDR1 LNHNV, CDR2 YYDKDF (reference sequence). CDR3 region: CATSRDPGRSGETQYF. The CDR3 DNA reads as TGTGCCACCAGCAGAGACCCGGGCAGAAGTGGAGAGACCCAGTACTTC.

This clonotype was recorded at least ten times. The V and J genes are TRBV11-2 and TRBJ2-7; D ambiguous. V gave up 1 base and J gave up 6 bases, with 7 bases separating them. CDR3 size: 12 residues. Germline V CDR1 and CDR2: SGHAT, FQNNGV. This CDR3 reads CASSLVLTEQYF. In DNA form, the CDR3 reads TGTGCCAGCAGCTTAGTATTAACCGAGCAGTACTTC.

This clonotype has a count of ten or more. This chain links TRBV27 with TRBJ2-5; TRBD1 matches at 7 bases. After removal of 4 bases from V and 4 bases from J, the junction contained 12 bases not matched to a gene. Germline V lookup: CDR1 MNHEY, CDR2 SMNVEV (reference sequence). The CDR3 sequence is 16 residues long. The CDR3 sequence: CASSYRGFGTVETQYF. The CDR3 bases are TGTGCCAGCAGTTACAGGGGTTTCGGGACCGTAGAGACCCAGTACTTC.

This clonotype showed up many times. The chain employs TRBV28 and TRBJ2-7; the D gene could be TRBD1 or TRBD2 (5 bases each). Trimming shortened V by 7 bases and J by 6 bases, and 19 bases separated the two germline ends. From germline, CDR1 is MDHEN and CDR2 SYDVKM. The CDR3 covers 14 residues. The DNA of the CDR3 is TGTGCCAGCAAACTGGGACCCACGTCAAGCGAGCAGTACTTC. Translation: CASKLGPTSSEQYF.

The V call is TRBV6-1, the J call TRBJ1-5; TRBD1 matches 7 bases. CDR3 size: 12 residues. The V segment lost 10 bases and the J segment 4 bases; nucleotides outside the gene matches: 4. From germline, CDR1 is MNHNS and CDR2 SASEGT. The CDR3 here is CATSTGNQPQHF. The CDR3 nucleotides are TGTGCCACCTCGACAGGGAATCAGCCCCAGCATTTT.

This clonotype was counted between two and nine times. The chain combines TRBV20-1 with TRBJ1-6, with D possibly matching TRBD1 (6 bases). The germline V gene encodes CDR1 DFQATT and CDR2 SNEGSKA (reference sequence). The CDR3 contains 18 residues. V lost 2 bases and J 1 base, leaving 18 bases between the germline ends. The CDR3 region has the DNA TGCAGTGCTAGACCTCAAATCAGGGGAGGGTCCTATAATTCACCCCTCCACTTT. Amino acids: CSARPQIRGGSYNSPLHF.

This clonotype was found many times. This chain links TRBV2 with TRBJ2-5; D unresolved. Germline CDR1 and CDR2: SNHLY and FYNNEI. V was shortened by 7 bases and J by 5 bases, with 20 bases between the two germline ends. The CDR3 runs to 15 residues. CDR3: CASNDGLGIGETQYF. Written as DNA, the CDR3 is TGTGCCAGCAACGACGGATTAGGGATCGGGGAGACCCAGTACTTC.

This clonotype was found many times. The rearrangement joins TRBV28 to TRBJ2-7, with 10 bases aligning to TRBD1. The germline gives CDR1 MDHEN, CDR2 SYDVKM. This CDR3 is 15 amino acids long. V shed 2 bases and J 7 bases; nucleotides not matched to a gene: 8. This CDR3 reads CASSLPSGTGEEQYF. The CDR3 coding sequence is TGTGCCAGCAGTTTACCCTCCGGGACAGGGGAAGAGCAGTACTTC. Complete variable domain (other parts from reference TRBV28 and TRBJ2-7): DVKVTQSSRYLVKRTGEKVFLECVQDMDHENMFWYRQDPGLGLRLIYFSYDVKMKEKGDIPEGYSVSREKKERFSLILESASTNQTSMYLCASSLPSGTGEEQYFGPGTRLTVT.

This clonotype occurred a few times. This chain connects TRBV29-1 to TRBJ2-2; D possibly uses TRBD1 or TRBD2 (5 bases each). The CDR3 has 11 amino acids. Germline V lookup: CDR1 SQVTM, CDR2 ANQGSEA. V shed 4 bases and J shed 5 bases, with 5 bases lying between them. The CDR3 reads CSVGGTGELFF. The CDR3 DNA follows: TGCAGCGTTGGGGGGACCGGGGAGCTGTTTTTT.

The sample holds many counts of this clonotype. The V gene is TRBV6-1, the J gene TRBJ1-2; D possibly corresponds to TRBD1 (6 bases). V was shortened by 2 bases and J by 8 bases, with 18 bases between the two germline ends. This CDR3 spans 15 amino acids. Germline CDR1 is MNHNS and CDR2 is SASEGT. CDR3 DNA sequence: TGTGCCAGCAGTGAAATGGACAGCCCTGTTCGGGGCTACACCTTC. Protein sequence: CASSEMDSPVRGYTF.

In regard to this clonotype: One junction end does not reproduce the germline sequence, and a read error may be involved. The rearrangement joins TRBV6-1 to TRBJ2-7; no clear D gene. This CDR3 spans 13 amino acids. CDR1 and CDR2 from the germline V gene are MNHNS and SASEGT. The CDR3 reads CASNRAATYEQCF. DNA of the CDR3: TGTGCCAGCAACCGGGCAGCCACCTACGAGCAGTGCTTC.